Listed below are T cell receptor beta chains from one sample, sequenced in a study of regulatory T cells in long-lasting Graves disease. TCRdb analysed the multiplex PCR reads with MiXCR anew, one entry per CDR3 protein. Here the sample spans about 310,000 distinct CDR3 sequences, 18% being singletons. The sample consisted of peripheral blood mononuclear cells (PBMCs), taken at new diagnosis, from a patient treated with antithyroid drugs. The receptors originated from a female donor with Graves disease. Both conserved end residues are part of each CDR3. The D gene is left open where the match is weak. Some rows mark clone size as missing; the rest say once, few, many or name a class of expanded clone.

CASSGLAGESYEQYF,TGTGCCAGCAGCGGACTAGCGGGAGAATCCTACGAGCAGTACTTC,TRBJ2-7,TRBD2,TRBV6-1,few
CASSHTRSLTDTQYF,TGTGCCAGCAGCCATACTAGATCACTCACAGATACGCAGTATTTT,TRBJ2-3,-,TRBV9,-
CASSFRQGVSNEQFF,TGTGCCAGCAGTTTTCGGCAGGGGGTCAGCAATGAGCAGTTCTTC,TRBJ2-1,TRBD1,TRBV12-3/TRBV12-4,many
CASSRGRQETQYF,TGTGCCAGCAGCAGGGGGCGCCAGGAGACCCAGTACTTC,TRBJ2-5,TRBD1,TRBV2,many
CASSLSPGTGTFREQYF,TGCGCCAGCAGCTTAAGTCCCGGGACAGGGACATTTCGGGAGCAGTACTTC,TRBJ2-7,TRBD1,TRBV4-1,few
CATSDLSMPGRLFF,TGTGCCACCAGTGATCTCTCTATGCCTGGGAGGCTGTTTTTT,TRBJ2-2,-,TRBV24-1,-
CASSQPGQHEAFF,TGTGCCAGCAGCCAACCGGGACAGCATGAAGCTTTCTTT,TRBJ1-1,TRBD1,TRBV3-1,few
CSADSGTYNEQFF,TGCAGTGCCGATAGCGGGACCTACAATGAGCAGTTCTTC,TRBJ2-1,TRBD2,TRBV20-1,-
CAIGAGAGETQYF,TGTGCCATCGGAGCGGGAGCTGGAGAGACCCAGTACTTC,TRBJ2-5,TRBD2,TRBV10-3,many
CASSVAASESYEQYF,TGTGCCAGCAGCGTAGCGGCTAGCGAGAGCTACGAGCAGTACTTC,TRBJ2-7,-,TRBV9,once
CASNRLAGGGDTQYF,TGTGCCAGCAATCGTCTAGCGGGAGGAGGAGATACGCAGTATTTT,TRBJ2-3,TRBD2,TRBV2,many
CASSVSGETGNSYEQYF,TGTGCCAGCAGCGTTTCAGGGGAAACAGGGAACTCCTACGAGCAGTACTTC,TRBJ2-7,-,TRBV2,many
CASSTFGGAYNEQFF,TGTGCCAGCAGTACCTTTGGCGGAGCCTACAATGAGCAGTTCTTC,TRBJ2-1,-,TRBV6-1,many
CASSPAAGATYEQYF,TGTGCCAGCAGCCCAGCAGCTGGGGCCACCTACGAGCAGTACTTC,TRBJ2-7,-,TRBV7-9,-
CASSFPGGNQPQHF,TGTGCCAGCAGTTTCCCGGGGGGCAATCAGCCCCAGCATTTT,TRBJ1-5,-,TRBV28,many
CASSLGGAFNEKLFF,TGTGCCAGCAGCTTGGGGGGGGCCTTTAATGAAAAACTGTTTTTT,TRBJ1-4,-,TRBV5-5,many
CSARTLTGSYEQFF,TGCAGTGCTAGAACCCTAACAGGGAGCTATGAGCAGTTCTTC,TRBJ2-1,-,TRBV20-1,many
CASSPLTDLLAKNIQYF,TGTGCCAGCTCACCACTGACAGATCTGCTAGCCAAAAACATTCAGTACTTC,TRBJ2-4,-,TRBV18,many
CASSFGVGADTQYF,TGTGCCAGCAGTTTCGGAGTAGGCGCAGATACGCAGTATTTT,TRBJ2-3,-,TRBV28,-
CAAQSTNVLTF,TGTGCCGCCCAGTCGACCAACGTCCTGACTTTC,TRBJ2-6,-,TRBV10-3,many
CASSHSAGGPETQYF,TGTGCCAGCAGCCATTCAGCGGGAGGGCCGGAGACCCAGTACTTC,TRBJ2-5,TRBD2,TRBV28,many
CAGSLGTRAEAFF,TGCGCCGGCAGCTTGGGGACGAGGGCTGAAGCTTTCTTT,TRBJ1-1,-,TRBV5-1,-
CASSKVAGGAGHYEQYF,TGTGCCAGCAGCAAAGTCGCGGGTGGGGCAGGGCACTACGAGCAGTACTTC,TRBJ2-7,-,TRBV11-1,-
CASSLWEVGQKAPAFF,TGCGCCAGCAGCCTTTGGGAGGTGGGACAGAAAGCTCCAGCTTTCTTT,TRBJ1-1,TRBD1,TRBV5-1,many
CATSDQGQGDAVGQFF,TGTGCCACCAGTGATCAGGGACAGGGGGACGCCGTTGGGCAGTTCTTC,TRBJ2-1,TRBD1,TRBV24-1,many
CASSLGTGVFDQPQHF,TGTGCCAGCAGCTTAGGGACAGGGGTTTTTGATCAGCCCCAGCATTTT,TRBJ1-5,TRBD1,TRBV7-4,few
CSVEGTSDYNEQFF,TGCAGCGTTGAGGGGACTAGCGACTACAATGAGCAGTTCTTC,TRBJ2-1,TRBD2,TRBV29-1,many
CASSVAGTSATNEQFF,TGTGCCAGCAGCGTGGCCGGGACTAGCGCGACCAATGAGCAGTTCTTC,TRBJ2-1,TRBD2,TRBV7-2,many
CASSLSGRGLLEQYF,TGTGCCAGCAGTTTATCGGGCAGGGGCCTGCTAGAGCAGTACTTC,TRBJ2-7,-,TRBV12-3/TRBV12-4,many
CASSRSGGNNYGYTF,TGTGCCAGCAGTCGGTCCGGGGGAAATAACTATGGCTACACCTTC,TRBJ1-2,-,TRBV28,many
CASSSSGSSEQYF,TGTGCCAGCAGCTCTAGCGGGAGCTCCGAGCAGTACTTC,TRBJ2-7,TRBD2,TRBV7-6,many
CASRRDRATDTQYF,TGTGCCAGCAGGAGGGACAGAGCCACAGATACGCAGTATTTT,TRBJ2-3,TRBD1,TRBV2,many
CASSVTGGAAYEQYF,TGTGCCAGCAGCGTCACAGGGGGCGCAGCCTACGAGCAGTACTTC,TRBJ2-7,TRBD1,TRBV9,many
CATMDSWNTEAFF,TGTGCCACCATGGACAGCTGGAACACTGAAGCTTTCTTT,TRBJ1-1,-,TRBV24-1,-
CASAVSYRLDEQFF,TGTGCCAGTGCCGTTAGCTATAGGTTGGATGAGCAGTTCTTC,TRBJ2-1,-,TRBV5-8,many
CASSYTATYNEQFF,TGTGCCAGCAGCTACACAGCTACCTACAATGAGCAGTTCTTC,TRBJ2-1,-,TRBV6-2/TRBV6-3,-
CASSDVTSGTDTQYF,TGTGCCAGCAGTGATGTAACTAGCGGTACAGATACGCAGTATTTT,TRBJ2-3,TRBD2,TRBV25-1,many
CASSLRAGVQETQYF,TGTGCCAGCAGCTTGCGGGCAGGGGTACAAGAGACCCAGTACTTC,TRBJ2-5,-,TRBV5-6,many
CASSEAHRNYGYTF,TGTGCCAGCAGTGAAGCCCACCGAAACTATGGCTACACCTTC,TRBJ1-2,-,TRBV2,many
CASSLWPHEESTDTQYF,TGTGCCAGCAGCTTATGGCCTCATGAAGAGAGCACAGATACGCAGTATTTT,TRBJ2-3,-,TRBV7-8,few
CASSLVQGDNEQFF,TGTGCCAGCAGCTTAGTACAGGGGGACAATGAGCAGTTCTTC,TRBJ2-1,TRBD1,TRBV7-9,few
CASSPGGGPLRGYTF,TGTGCCAGCAGTCCGGGTGGAGGTCCACTGCGGGGCTACACCTTC,TRBJ1-2,-,TRBV27,-
CASTKTGTDYNEQFF,TGCGCCAGCACCAAAACCGGGACTGACTACAATGAGCAGTTCTTC,TRBJ2-1,-,TRBV5-1,many
CASSRQRQGDGYTF,TGTGCCAGCAGTCGCCAAAGACAGGGTGATGGCTACACCTTC,TRBJ1-2,TRBD1,TRBV6-1,many
CASSLAQSNEQFF,TGTGCCAGCAGCTTAGCGCAATCCAATGAGCAGTTCTTC,TRBJ2-1,-,TRBV7-2,many
CASRPAEGYETQYF,TGTGCCAGCAGACCGGCCGAGGGGTACGAGACCCAGTACTTC,TRBJ2-5,-,TRBV28,few
CASLGGTNEKLFF,TGTGCCAGCCTTGGGGGAACTAATGAAAAACTGTTTTTT,TRBJ1-4,-,TRBV28,many
CSARGAAWDTVGSPLHF,TGCAGTGCTAGGGGCGCCGCGTGGGATACGGTGGGTTCACCCCTCCACTTT,TRBJ1-6,-,TRBV20-1,-
CASSLERATEAFF,TGTGCCAGCAGTTTGGAGAGGGCCACTGAAGCTTTCTTT,TRBJ1-1,-,TRBV6-5,few
CASRPGGNDEAFF,TGTGCCAGTAGGCCCGGGGGTAATGATGAAGCTTTCTTT,TRBJ1-1,-,TRBV19,once
CAGQGVGDTEAFF,TGTGCCGGCCAAGGGGTTGGGGACACTGAAGCTTTCTTT,TRBJ1-1,-,TRBV2,-
CASSSTGIRTYEQYF,TGTGCCAGCAGTTCTACAGGGATTCGAACCTACGAGCAGTACTTC,TRBJ2-7,-,TRBV6-5,many
CASTISDGSEAFF,TGTGCCAGCACCATATCGGACGGATCCGAAGCTTTCTTT,TRBJ1-1,-,TRBV7-3,many
CSARRGAGSNQPQHF,TGCAGTGCCCGGCGGGGGGCAGGGAGCAATCAGCCCCAGCATTTT,TRBJ1-5,-,TRBV20-1,-
CSAKSGGHYNEQFF,TGCAGTGCAAAGAGCGGGGGGCATTACAATGAGCAGTTCTTC,TRBJ2-1,TRBD2,TRBV20-1,-
CASRRPGGGTQYF,TGTGCCAGCAGGCGCCCAGGGGGGGGGACCCAGTACTTC,TRBJ2-5,-,TRBV9,-
CASSPGAVITEAFF,TGTGCCAGCAGTCCAGGGGCGGTAATAACTGAAGCTTTCTTT,TRBJ1-1,-,TRBV27,few
CASAKQGFQETQYF,TGTGCCAGCGCCAAACAGGGTTTTCAGGAGACCCAGTACTTC,TRBJ2-5,-,TRBV2,many
CASSFKAGLSGVSYEQYF,TGTGCCAGCAGTTTCAAGGCAGGACTTAGCGGGGTCTCCTACGAGCAGTACTTC,TRBJ2-7,TRBD2,TRBV28,many
CATSRGGLENNEQFF,TGTGCCACCAGCAGAGGGGGACTAGAAAACAATGAGCAGTTCTTC,TRBJ2-1,TRBD2,TRBV15,many